One sample yielded the 7 T cell receptor beta chains listed below, sequenced in a study of T cells in women clearing cervical HPV infection. This table comes from immunoSEQ multiplex PCR, and its TCRdb copy is limited to in-frame clones, with some not included. The sample includes about 36,000 clones. The sequenced sample was blood buffy coat. These receptors were collected from a woman aged 18-69 years with a cervical HPV16 infection that either progressed to CIN3+ or cleared (not recorded which).

For this clone: The read finishes 3 residues shy of the CDR3 end, and the germline J gene is used to complete it. The chain is built from TRBV11-2 and TRBJ2-7, with D perhaps TRBD2 (6 bases). Deletions cut 1 base from V and 0 bases from J, with 7 bases between. Germline assignment: CDR1 SGHAT and CDR2 FQNNGV. The CDR3 covers 14 residues. The CDR3: CASSLGGASYEQYF. Partial CDR3 DNA: TGTGCCAGCAGCTTAGGCGGGGCCTCCTACGAG.

As to this clone: The read halts 3 residues ahead of the CDR3 end, with the missing end drawn from the germline J gene. The chain links TRBV5-6 to TRBJ2-7; D is unclear. V was pared by 2 bases and J by 2 bases, with 8 bases between. CDR3 length: 13 residues. CDR1 and CDR2 (germline): SGHDT, YYEEEE. This CDR3 reads CASSFDMAYEQYF. The CDR3 DNA, read in part, is TGTGCCAGCAGCTTCGACATGGCCTACGAG.

Notes on this clone: The read finishes 3 residues shy of the CDR3 end, and the germline J gene is used to complete it. Other nucleotide sequences from this sample produce the same CDR3. This chain connects TRBV5-1 to TRBJ1-2; the D gene is possibly TRBD1 (6 bases). Germline loops: CDR1 SGHRS, CDR2 YFSETQ. The V and J ends lost 5 bases and 3 bases respectively, with 11 bases between them. The CDR3 is 13 amino acids. CDR3 protein: CASRIAGDYGYTF. Incomplete CDR3 DNA: TGCGCCAGCAGAATTGCAGGGGACTATGGC.

Regarding this clone: Read coverage stops 3 residues before the CDR3 terminus; the germline J gene supplies the remainder. V usage is TRBV20-1 and J usage is TRBJ2-5, with 8 bases lining up with TRBD2. The V gene end was trimmed by 5 bases and the J gene end by 1 base; junction bases not matched to a gene: 12. Germline CDR1 and CDR2: DFQATT and SNEGSKA (reference sequence). The CDR3 runs 16 residues. CDR3: CSAGGPGRGGQETQYF. The CDR3 bases that were read are TGCAGTGCTGGGGGCCCGGGACGGGGGGGCCAAGAGACC.

A remark on this clone: The read stops 3 residues short of the end of the CDR3; the missing end is completed from the germline J gene. V and J are TRBV19 and TRBJ2-3; TRBD2 matches at 7 bases. V lost 3 bases to trimming and J lost 2 bases; unmatched junction nucleotides: 2. The CDR3 spans 14 residues. Germline V gene sequence: CDR1 LNHDA, CDR2 SQIVND (reference sequence). The sequenced part of the CDR3 DNA is TGTGCCAGTAGTATTCGGGACTACACAGATACG. Residues: CASSIRDYTDT. From start to end, the CDR3 is CASSIRDYTDTQYF.

As concerns this clone: The read halts 3 residues ahead of the CDR3 end, with the missing end drawn from the germline J gene. V gene TRBV6-2 or TRBV6-3 combines with J gene TRBJ1-5, with TRBD1 as a possible D gene (6 bases). CDR1 MNHEY and CDR2 SVGEGT come from the germline V gene. This CDR3 is 15 amino acids long. V was pared by 0 bases and J by 4 bases, with 10 bases between. The part of the CDR3 DNA that was read is TGTGCCAGCAGTTACTCGGGGGACAAGAATCAGCCC. It yields the protein CASSYSGDKNQP. The full CDR3 sequence reads CASSYSGDKNQPQHF.

As for this clone: Read sequence stops 3 residues before the CDR3 end, and the germline J gene provides the missing end. V usage is TRBV9 and J usage is TRBJ1-2, with unresolved D. The length of the CDR3 is 17 residues. V lost 3 bases and J lost 4, with 22 bases in between. Looked up from germline, CDR1 is SGDLS and CDR2 is YYNGEE. CDR3 bases read: TGTGCCAGCAGCGCCTCCGACGGACTAGTGTGGGGCTATGGC. It encodes CASSASDGLVWGYG. The full CDR3 protein is CASSASDGLVWGYGYTF. The whole variable domain, filled in from reference TRBV9 and TRBJ1-2, reads DSGVTQTPKHLITATGQRVTLRCSPRSGDLSVYWYQQSLDQGLQFLIQYYNGEERAKGNILERFSAQQFPDLHSELNLSSLELGDSALYFCASSASDGLVWGYGYTFGSGTRLTVV.